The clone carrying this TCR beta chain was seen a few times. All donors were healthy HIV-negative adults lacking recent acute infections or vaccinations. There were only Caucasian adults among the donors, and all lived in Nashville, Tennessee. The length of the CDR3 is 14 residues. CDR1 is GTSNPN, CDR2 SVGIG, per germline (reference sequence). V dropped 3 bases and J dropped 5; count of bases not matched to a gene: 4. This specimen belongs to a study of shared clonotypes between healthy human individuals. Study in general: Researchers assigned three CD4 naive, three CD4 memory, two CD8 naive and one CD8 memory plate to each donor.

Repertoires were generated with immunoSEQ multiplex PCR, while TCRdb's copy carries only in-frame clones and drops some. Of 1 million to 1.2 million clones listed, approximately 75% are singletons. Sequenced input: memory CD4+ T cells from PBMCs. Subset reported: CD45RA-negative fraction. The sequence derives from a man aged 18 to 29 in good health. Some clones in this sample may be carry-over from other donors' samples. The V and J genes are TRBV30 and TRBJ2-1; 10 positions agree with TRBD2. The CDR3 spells CAWRLSGRDNEQFF. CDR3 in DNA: TGTGCCTGGAGACTAAGCGGGAGGGACAATGAGCAGTTCTTC.